Following are 22 T cell receptor beta chains from one sample sequenced in a study of Ad26.COV2.S vaccination and SARS-CoV-2 variants. Treatment in this sample: some 20 received Ad26.COV2.S at low or high dose, single or two shots; about 5 received placebo; per-sample allocation not given. Day 63 after the first vaccine or placebo injection was the time point for sampling. Repertoires were generated with immunoSEQ multiplex PCR, while TCRdb's copy carries only in-frame clones and drops some. The sample carries roughly 400,000 clones, roughly 87% recorded once. Source: peripheral blood, taken in a trial of Ad26.COV2.S vaccine versus placebo. These receptors all stem from a person between 18 and 65 years old who received the Ad26.COV2.S COVID-19 vaccine or a placebo.

V usage is TRBV9 and J usage is TRBJ2-2; D not resolved. From germline, CDR1 is SGDLS and CDR2 YYNGEE. This CDR3 is 15 amino acids long. The V end was cut by 0 bases, the J end by 5 bases, with 11 bases between. This CDR3 reads CASSVVEIPTGELFF. CDR3 DNA: TGTGCCAGCAGCGTAGTGGAGATTCCAACCGGGGAGCTGTTTTTT.

The V call is TRBV28, the J call TRBJ1-4; 9 positions agree with TRBD1. CDR1 MDHEN and CDR2 SYDVKM come from the germline V gene. This CDR3 spans 16 amino acids. V was pared by 4 bases and J by 8 bases, with 11 bases of the junction left unmatched. This chain's CDR3 is CASSSPSTGGEEKLFF. The CDR3, as DNA: TGTGCCAGCAGTTCTCCCTCGACAGGGGGTGAGGAAAAACTGTTTTTT.

The gene calls are TRBV5-1 and TRBJ2-1; D remains ambiguous. There are 14 residues in the CDR3. CDR1 and CDR2 from the germline V gene are SGHRS and YFSETQ. Between the trimmed V and J ends, which lost 2 bases and 2 bases, there was a span of 8 bases. CDR3 sequence: CASSLKFTYNEQFF. In DNA, the CDR3 is TGCGCCAGCAGCTTAAAGTTTACCTACAATGAGCAGTTCTTC.

This chain links TRBV5-8 with TRBJ2-1; maybe TRBD1 (6 bases). The CDR3 is made up of 14 amino acids. Germline values: CDR1 SGHTS, CDR2 YDEGEE. The germline V and J ends were trimmed by 4 bases and 4 bases, with 12 bases remaining between them. CDR3 loop: CASSAAGQYNEQFF. The CDR3 coding sequence is TGTGCCAGCAGCGCCGCCGGACAGTACAATGAGCAGTTCTTC.

V usage is TRBV27 and J usage is TRBJ2-7; 10 bases map to TRBD1. The J segment lost 6 bases and the V segment lost 6 bases, leaving 2 bases of the junction unmatched. This CDR3 spans 12 amino acids. The germline CDR1 and CDR2 sequences are MNHEY and SMNVEV (reference sequence). The CDR3 reads CASRRTGGEQYF. Here the CDR3 DNA reads TGTGCCAGCAGGAGGACAGGGGGCGAGCAGTACTTC.

The chain joins TRBV6-6 to TRBJ2-3; D perhaps matches TRBD2 (5 bases). This CDR3 contains 13 residues. Germline CDR1 MNHNY, CDR2 SVGAGI (reference sequence). The germline V and J ends were trimmed by 2 bases and 5 bases, with 8 bases remaining between them. CDR3 DNA sequence: TGTGCCAGCAGTTACAGGGCGGGAGATACGCAGTATTTT. It codes for CASSYRAGDTQYF.

The count of this clone is one. The rearrangement joins TRBV12-3 or TRBV12-4 to TRBJ2-7, with a weak D call TRBD1 (6 bases). Trimming removed 5 bases from V and 4 bases from J, with 12 bases in between. The CDR3 runs to 13 residues. The CDR3 reads CASSPGQQYEQYF. The DNA of the CDR3 is TGTGCCAGCAGTCCGGGACAACAATACGAGCAGTACTTC.

V usage is TRBV3-1 (or the pseudogene TRBV3-2) and J usage is TRBJ2-2; the D is unclear. Germline values: CDR1 LGHDT, CDR2 YNNKEL (reference sequence). CDR3 length: 13 amino acids. The V end was cut by 4 bases, the J end by 1 base, with 4 bases between. In DNA, the CDR3 is TGTGCCAGCAGCCTGGAGAACACCGGGGAGCTGTTTTTT. It yields the protein CASSLENTGELFF.

Of note for this clone: A junction end diverges from the germline sequence, so it may reflect a read error. The gene calls are TRBV27 and TRBJ2-3; 10 bases align to TRBD2. The length of the CDR3 is 15 residues. Germline CDR1 MNHEY, CDR2 SMNVEV (reference sequence). The CDR3 DNA follows: TGTGCCAGCGCTCTAGCGGGAGAAAGCAGAGATACGCAGTATTTT. This translates into CASALAGESRDTQYF.

J is TRBJ2-2 and V is TRBV9; D possibly corresponds to TRBD1 (5 bases). Trimming took 5 bases from V and 4 from J, leaving 9 bases between them. Germline assignment: CDR1 SGDLS and CDR2 YYNGEE. The CDR3 is 13 residues long. This CDR3 reads CASRLTVTGELFF. CDR3 in DNA: TGTGCCAGCAGACTGACAGTCACCGGGGAGCTGTTTTTT.

This clone was counted a single time. The chain employs TRBV9 and TRBJ2-2; D may be TRBD2 (5 bases). Germline V gene data show CDR1 as SGDLS and CDR2 as YYNGEE. This CDR3 contains 15 residues. V dropped 4 bases and J dropped 0 bases, with 10 bases sitting between them. This CDR3 reads CASSTYGANTGELFF. The CDR3 DNA reads TGTGCCAGCAGCACTTACGGGGCGAACACCGGGGAGCTGTTTTTT.

This sequence joins TRBV5-4 and TRBJ2-1, with TRBD2 matching 9 bases. This CDR3 region has 17 residues. Per germline, CDR1 SGHNT and CDR2 YYREEE (reference sequence). The V segment lost 4 bases and the J segment 5 bases; nucleotides outside the gene matches: 13. CDR3 sequence (DNA): TGTGCCAGCAGCCAGGCCCGGGGAGCTAGCGGGAACAATGAGCAGTTCTTC. Translation: CASSQARGASGNNEQFF. The full variable domain, in which reference TRBV5-4 and TRBJ2-1 provide the parts outside the CDR3, is ETGVTQSPTHLIKTRGQQVTLRCSSQSGHNTVSWYQQALGQGPQFIFQYYREEENGRGNFPPRFSGLQFPNYSSELNVNALELDDSALYLCASSQARGASGNNEQFFGPGTRLTVL.

The genes are TRBV6-2 or TRBV6-3 and TRBJ1-1; 9 bases are a match to TRBD1. CDR1 is MNHEY, CDR2 SVGEGT, per germline. The CDR3 totals 15 residues. J lost 4 bases, V lost 1 base, and 4 bases had no gene match. CDR3 coding DNA: TGTGCCAGCAGTTACTTTGGGACAGGGACCACTGAAGCTTTCTTT. This sequence encodes CASSYFGTGTTEAFF.

The rearrangement uses TRBV13 and TRBJ1-6; D remains unclear. In germline, CDR1 is PRHDT, CDR2 FYEKMQ (reference sequence). The CDR3 has 14 amino acids. V lost 5 bases, J lost 1 base, and 6 bases lay in between. The CDR3 DNA reads as TGTGCCAGCAGCCGCGGGTCCTATAATTCACCCCTCCACTTT. Translated, it gives CASSRGSYNSPLHF.

This rearrangement joins TRBV7-9 to TRBJ2-5; D is unresolved. V dropped 1 base and J dropped 2 bases, with 8 bases sitting between them. This CDR3 is built from 14 residues. Germline loops: CDR1 SEHNR, CDR2 FQNEAQ (reference sequence). The CDR3 reads CASSLGHTQETQYF. The CDR3 nucleotides are TGTGCCAGCAGCTTAGGGCACACACAAGAGACCCAGTACTTC.

The chain recombines TRBV27 with TRBJ2-5; tentatively, D is TRBD1 (5 bases). The germline V gene has CDR1 MNHEY and CDR2 SMNVEV (reference sequence). Trimming removed 3 bases at V and 5 bases at J, with 7 bases between. This CDR3 region has 12 residues. Written as DNA, the CDR3 is TGTGCCAGCAGTTTTAGGGGTGAGACCCAGTACTTC. It is translated as CASSFRGETQYF.

The gene calls are TRBV19 and TRBJ1-2; 10 bases map to TRBD1. The CDR3 length is 16 residues. Trimming at V came to 6 bases and at J to 1 base, leaving 8 bases not matched to a gene. The germline CDR1 and CDR2 sequences are LNHDA and SQIVND (reference sequence). CDR3 residues: CASSPGQGLFNYGYTF. CDR3 sequence (DNA): TGTGCCAGTAGCCCGGGACAGGGGCTTTTTAACTATGGCTACACCTTC.

This chain connects TRBV29-1 to TRBJ2-3, with 7 bases matching TRBD1. CDR3 length: 16 amino acids. Germline CDR1 and CDR2: SQVTM and ANQGSEA. Trimming took 3 bases from V and 0 from J; bases not matched to a gene: 9. The CDR3 region is CSVDGDRALSTDTQYF. The CDR3 DNA reads TGCAGCGTTGATGGAGACAGGGCCCTTAGCACAGATACGCAGTATTTT.

This clone was seen only a few times. The chain employs TRBV7-8 and TRBJ2-1; TRBD1 aligns across 9 bases. Germline assignment: CDR1 SGHVS and CDR2 FQNEAQ. The V gene end was trimmed by 3 bases and the J gene end by 4 bases; junction bases not matched to a gene: 10. CDR3 length equals 17 residues. The CDR3 loop reads CASSLSYWDRAYNEQFF. The CDR3 DNA sequence: TGTGCCAGCAGCTTGAGTTATTGGGACAGGGCATACAATGAGCAGTTCTTC.

This clone has more than one count but fewer than ten. This chain joins TRBV4-2 and TRBJ2-5; possibly TRBD2 for D (6 bases). CDR1 and CDR2 (germline): LGHNA, YNFKEQ. The CDR3 contains 16 residues. V lost 1 base and J 1 base, leaving 13 bases between the germline ends. CDR3 sequence (DNA): TGTGCCAGCAGCCAAGTGACCGCGGAGGGCCAAGAGACCCAGTACTTC. Its protein is CASSQVTAEGQETQYF.

The CDR3 reads CASSLGAATGELFF. DNA of the CDR3: TGTGCCAGCAGCTTAGGTGCAGCCACCGGGGAGCTGTTTTTT. The chain links TRBV13 to TRBJ2-2; no definite D call. The length of the CDR3 is 14 residues. Germline CDR1 is PRHDT and CDR2 is FYEKMQ (reference sequence). Trimming removed 0 bases from V and 4 bases from J, with 6 bases in between.

The chain has TRBV9 and TRBJ2-7; a possible D gene is TRBD1 (6 bases). In germline, CDR1 is SGDLS, CDR2 YYNGEE. The CDR3 runs to 14 residues. V was cut by 3 bases and J by 6 bases, with 16 bases left in between. The CDR3 bases are TGTGCCAGCAGCGCGACGTTACAGGGAATCGAGCAGTACTTC. This sequence encodes CASSATLQGIEQYF.